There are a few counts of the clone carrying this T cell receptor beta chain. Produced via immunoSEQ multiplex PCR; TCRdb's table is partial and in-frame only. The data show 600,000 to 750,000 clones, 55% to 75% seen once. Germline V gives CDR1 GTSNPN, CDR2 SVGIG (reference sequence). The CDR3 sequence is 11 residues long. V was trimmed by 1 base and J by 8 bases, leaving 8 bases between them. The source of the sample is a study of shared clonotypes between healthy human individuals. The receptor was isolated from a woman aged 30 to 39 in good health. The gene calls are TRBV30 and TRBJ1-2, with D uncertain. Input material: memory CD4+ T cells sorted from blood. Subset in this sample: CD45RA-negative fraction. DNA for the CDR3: TGTGCCTGGAGTGGCCGAGGCGGCTACACCTTC. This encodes CAWSGRGGYTF.